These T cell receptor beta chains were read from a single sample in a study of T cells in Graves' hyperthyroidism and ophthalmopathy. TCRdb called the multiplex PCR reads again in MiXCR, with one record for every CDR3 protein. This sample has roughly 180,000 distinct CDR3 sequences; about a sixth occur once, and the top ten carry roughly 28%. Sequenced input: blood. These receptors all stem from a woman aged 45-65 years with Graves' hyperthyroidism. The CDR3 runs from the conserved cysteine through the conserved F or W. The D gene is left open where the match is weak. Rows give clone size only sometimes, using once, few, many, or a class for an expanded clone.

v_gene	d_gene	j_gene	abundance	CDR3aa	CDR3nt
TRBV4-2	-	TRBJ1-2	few	CASRQDPAAAYGYTF	TGTGCCAGCAGACAAGATCCGGCCGCCGCCTATGGCTACACCTTC
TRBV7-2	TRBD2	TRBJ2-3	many	CASSSSAGGLLTQYF	TGTGCCAGCAGCTCTTCAGCGGGGGGGCTGTTGACGCAGTATTTT
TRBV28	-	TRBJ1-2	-	CASSLRGLVYGYTF	TGTGCCAGCAGCCTTAGAGGGCTCGTCTATGGCTACACCTTC
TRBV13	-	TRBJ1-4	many	CASSLRLAGEVEKLFF	TGTGCCAGCAGCTTACGGCTTGCAGGGGAGGTTGAAAAACTGTTTTTT
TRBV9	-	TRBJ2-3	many	CASSPRYLDTQYF	TGTGCCAGCAGCCCCAGATACCTAGATACGCAGTATTTT
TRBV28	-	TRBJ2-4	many	CASRAKLAKNIQYF	TGTGCCAGCAGGGCTAAACTAGCCAAAAACATTCAGTACTTC
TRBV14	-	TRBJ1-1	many	CASSQSGANTEAFF	TGTGCCAGCAGCCAATCGGGGGCGAACACTGAAGCTTTCTTT
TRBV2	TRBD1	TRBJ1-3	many	CASWDRTSPGNTIYF	TGTGCCAGCTGGGACAGAACCTCACCGGGAAACACCATATATTTT
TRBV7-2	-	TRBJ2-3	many	CASSLGGSLRHTDTQYF	TGTGCCAGCAGCTTAGGCGGCAGCCTGAGGCACACAGATACGCAGTATTTT
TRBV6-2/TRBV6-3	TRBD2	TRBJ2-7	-	CASSSGTSGEQYF	TGTGCCAGCAGCTCCGGGACTAGCGGCGAGCAGTACTTC
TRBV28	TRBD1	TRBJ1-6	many	CASRAGGARSPLHF	TGTGCCAGCAGGGCAGGGGGAGCGAGATCACCCCTCCACTTT
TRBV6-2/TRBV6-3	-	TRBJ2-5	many	CASSYRGGETQYF	TGTGCCAGCAGTTACCGGGGCGGAGAGACCCAGTACTTC
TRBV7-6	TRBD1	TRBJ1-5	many	CASSWRQGDQPQHF	TGTGCCAGCAGCTGGCGACAGGGGGATCAGCCCCAGCATTTT
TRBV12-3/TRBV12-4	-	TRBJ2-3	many	CASSLGHGADTQYF	TGTGCCAGCAGTCTCGGTCACGGGGCAGATACGCAGTATTTT
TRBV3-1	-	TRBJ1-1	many	CASSQPRDNTEAFF	TGTGCCAGCAGCCAACCGAGAGACAACACTGAAGCTTTCTTT
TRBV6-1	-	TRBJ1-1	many	CASSVWGQMATEAFF	TGTGCCAGCAGTGTCTGGGGGCAGATGGCCACTGAAGCTTTCTTT
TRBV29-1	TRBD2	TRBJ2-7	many	CSVDREGSYEQYF	TGCAGCGTTGACAGGGAGGGGTCCTACGAGCAGTACTTC
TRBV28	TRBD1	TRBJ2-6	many	CASSIRGTGSSGANVLTF	TGTGCCAGCAGTATTCGAGGGACAGGCAGCTCTGGGGCCAACGTCCTGACTTTC
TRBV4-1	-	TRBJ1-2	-	CASSQDTEYYGYTF	TGCGCCAGCAGCCAAGACACGGAGTACTATGGCTACACCTTC
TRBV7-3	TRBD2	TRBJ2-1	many	CASSYRLAGGPDEQFF	TGTGCCAGCAGCTATAGACTAGCGGGGGGGCCGGATGAGCAGTTCTTC
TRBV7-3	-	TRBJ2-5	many	CTSSLSGQGETQYF	TGTACCAGCAGCTTAAGTGGGCAGGGGGAGACCCAGTACTTC
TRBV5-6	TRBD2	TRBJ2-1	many	CASSSGSGGANEQFF	TGTGCCAGCAGCTCCGGTAGCGGGGGGGCCAATGAGCAGTTCTTC
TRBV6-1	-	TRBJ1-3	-	CASSWEGGGGNTIYF	TGTGCCAGCAGTTGGGAGGGGGGGGGTGGAAACACCATATATTTT
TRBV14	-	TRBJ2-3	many	CASNPRGSADTQYF	TGTGCCAGCAACCCACGAGGCAGCGCAGATACGCAGTATTTT
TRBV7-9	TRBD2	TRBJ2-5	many	CASSFSLAGEETQYF	TGTGCCAGCAGCTTTTCGTTAGCGGGGGAGGAGACCCAGTACTTC
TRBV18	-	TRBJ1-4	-	CASSPDGHVPNEKLFF	TGTGCCAGCTCACCAGATGGTCACGTACCTAATGAAAAACTGTTTTTT
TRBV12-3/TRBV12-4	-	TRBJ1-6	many	CASSLGPPNSPLHF	TGTGCCAGCAGTTTAGGACCACCAAATTCACCCCTCCACTTT
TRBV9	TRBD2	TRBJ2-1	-	CASSETSGGGYEQFF	TGTGCCAGCAGCGAAACTAGCGGTGGGGGCTATGAGCAGTTCTTC
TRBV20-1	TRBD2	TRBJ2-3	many	CSGKSGSGTDTQYF	TGCAGTGGTAAAAGCGGGAGTGGCACAGATACGCAGTATTTT
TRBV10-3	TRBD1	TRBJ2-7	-	CASMLGTGTYEQYF	TGTGCCAGCATGTTAGGGACAGGGACCTACGAGCAGTACTTC
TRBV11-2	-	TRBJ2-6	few	CASSFRGFGANVLTF	TGTGCCAGCAGCTTCAGGGGTTTTGGGGCCAACGTCCTGACTTTC
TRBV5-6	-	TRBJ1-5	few	CASSLDSGSDDQPQHF	TGTGCCAGCAGCTTGGATTCGGGGTCTGACGATCAGCCCCAGCATTTT
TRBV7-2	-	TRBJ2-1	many	CASSLGDDYNEQFF	TGTGCCAGCAGCTTAGGGGACGACTACAATGAGCAGTTCTTC
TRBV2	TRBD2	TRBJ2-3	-	CASKWGSGRTDTQYF	TGTGCCAGCAAGTGGGGTAGCGGGCGCACAGATACGCAGTATTTT
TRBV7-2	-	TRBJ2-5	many	CASSLGGPRETQYF	TGTGCCAGCAGCTTGGGGGGGCCAAGGGAGACCCAGTACTTC
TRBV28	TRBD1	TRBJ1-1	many	CASRSTGGVTEAFF	TGTGCCAGCAGAAGCACAGGGGGAGTTACTGAAGCTTTCTTT
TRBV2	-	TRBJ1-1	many	CASKRQPHTEAFF	TGTGCCAGCAAAAGGCAGCCCCACACTGAAGCTTTCTTT
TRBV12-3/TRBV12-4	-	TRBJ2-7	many	CASSKSDRHSYEQYF	TGTGCCAGCAGCAAATCTGACAGACACTCCTACGAGCAGTACTTC
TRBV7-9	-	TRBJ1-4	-	CASRSFMGEKLFF	TGTGCCAGCAGAAGTTTCATGGGGGAAAAACTGTTTTTT
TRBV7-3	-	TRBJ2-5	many	CASSLAGSETQYF	TGTGCCAGCAGCTTAGCCGGGTCGGAGACCCAGTACTTC
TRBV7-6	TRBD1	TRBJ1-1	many	CASSLASPDRGNTEAFF	TGTGCCAGCAGCTTGGCCAGTCCTGACAGGGGGAACACTGAAGCTTTCTTT
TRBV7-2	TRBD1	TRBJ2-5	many	CASSLRQGQETQYF	TGTGCCAGCAGCTTGAGACAGGGGCAAGAGACCCAGTACTTC
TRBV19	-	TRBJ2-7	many	CASSVYRDSYEQYF	TGTGCCAGTAGTGTATACAGGGACTCCTACGAGCAGTACTTC
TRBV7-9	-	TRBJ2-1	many	CASSLFLGAYNEQFF	TGTGCCAGCAGCTTATTTTTGGGGGCCTACAATGAGCAGTTCTTC
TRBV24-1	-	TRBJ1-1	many	CATRARGMNTEAFF	TGTGCCACTCGGGCTAGGGGGATGAACACTGAAGCTTTCTTT
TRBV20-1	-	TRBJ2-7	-	CSARTGDLAGRRDEQYF	TGCAGTGCTCGGACAGGGGATCTAGCGGGCCGGCGGGACGAGCAGTACTTC
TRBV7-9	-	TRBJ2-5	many	CASSLGGNQETQYF	TGTGCCAGCAGCTTAGGAGGGAACCAAGAGACCCAGTACTTC
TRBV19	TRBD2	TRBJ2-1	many	CASRVLSGGDNEQFF	TGTGCCAGTAGGGTCCTGAGCGGGGGAGACAATGAGCAGTTCTTC
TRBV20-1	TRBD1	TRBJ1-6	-	CSARAMAGTGYSPLHF	TGCAGTGCTAGAGCTATGGCCGGGACAGGGTATTCACCCCTCCACTTT
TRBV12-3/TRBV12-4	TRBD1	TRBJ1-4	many	CASSGPRATGGTNEKLFF	TGTGCCAGCAGTGGACCGCGGGCCACAGGGGGGACTAATGAAAAACTGTTTTTT
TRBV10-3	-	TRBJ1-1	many	CAISESATYTEAFF	TGTGCCATCAGTGAGTCCGCCACCTACACTGAAGCTTTCTTT
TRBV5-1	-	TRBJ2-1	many	CASSLESRWSYNEQFF	TGCGCCAGCAGCTTGGAATCGAGGTGGTCCTACAATGAGCAGTTCTTC
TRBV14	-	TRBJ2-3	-	CASSQDRFVTDTQYF	TGTGCCAGCAGCCAAGACAGGTTCGTCACAGATACGCAGTATTTT
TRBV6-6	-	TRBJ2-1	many	CASSYSVGEAHNEQFF	TGTGCCAGCAGTTACTCCGTCGGGGAGGCCCACAATGAGCAGTTCTTC
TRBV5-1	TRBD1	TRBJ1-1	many	CASSARSTGTNRAFF	TGCGCCAGCAGCGCCCGCTCGACAGGGACGAACCGAGCTTTCTTT
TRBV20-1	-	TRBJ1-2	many	CSARDWYGYTF	TGCAGTGCTAGAGATTGGTATGGCTACACCTTC
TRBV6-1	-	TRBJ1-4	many	CASRSPRPDNEKLFF	TGTGCCAGCAGGTCCCCCCGGCCGGACAATGAAAAACTGTTTTTT
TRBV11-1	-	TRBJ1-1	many	CASSLEGGPNTEAFF	TGTGCCAGCAGCTTAGAGGGGGGGCCCAACACTGAAGCTTTCTTT
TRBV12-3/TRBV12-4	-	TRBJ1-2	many	CASSPGLNYGYTF	TGTGCCAGCAGCCCGGGACTTAACTATGGCTACACCTTC